These 20 T cell receptor beta chains share one sample of origin, sequenced in a study of T cells after posttransplantation cyclophosphamide. The data were produced by immunoSEQ multiplex PCR, yet TCRdb's version contains in-frame clones alone and is incomplete. The sample includes approximately 17,000 clones, about 90% seen only once; the top ten take almost 0.55%. Busulfan-fludarabine conditioning, marrow transplant, and cyclophosphamide on days +3 and +4 were administered. The sample here was CD4+ T cells sorted from blood, taken after allogeneic stem cell transplant with posttransplant cyclophosphamide. Receptors originate from a male patient aged 55 to 69 who received an allogeneic stem cell transplant from a related donor and was CMV-positive. Some T cells may be graft donor cells.

The genes are TRBV13 and TRBJ1-1, with D maybe TRBD1 (5 bases). Germline CDR1 reads PRHDT; CDR2 reads FYEKMQ (reference sequence). The V end was cut by 5 bases, the J end by 8 bases, with 12 bases between. The CDR3 has 12 residues. The CDR3 is CASSPQRGEAFF. The CDR3 nucleotides read TGTGCCAGCAGCCCCCAGCGGGGGGAAGCTTTCTTT.

The rearrangement links TRBV30 to TRBJ1-1; the match to TRBD1 covers 10 bases. Germline-derived CDR1 and CDR2 are GTSNPN and SVGIG (reference sequence). V shed 0 bases, J shed 6 bases, and the junction held 4 bases outside the gene matches. The CDR3 runs 14 residues. CDR3 loop: CAWSVPGTGAEAFF. CDR3 sequence (DNA): TGTGCCTGGAGTGTACCCGGGACAGGGGCTGAAGCTTTCTTT.

The rearrangement links TRBV4-2 to TRBJ2-2, with 9 bases that match TRBD2. The CDR3 has 18 amino acids. In germline, CDR1 is LGHNA, CDR2 YNFKEQ. Trimming at V came to 4 bases and at J to 6 bases, leaving 15 bases not matched to a gene. The chain's CDR3 is CASSPRGQGLASSGELFF. For the CDR3, the DNA is TGTGCCAGCAGCCCGAGGGGGCAGGGACTAGCTAGCTCCGGGGAGCTGTTTTTT.

The CDR3 is CASSYTRTAGNTIYF. CDR3 sequence (DNA): TGTGCCAGCAGTTACACCCGGACTGCAGGAAACACCATATATTTT. This chain connects TRBV6-6 to TRBJ1-3; D gene uncertain. The CDR3 loop spans 15 amino acids. CDR1 MNHNY and CDR2 SVGAGI come from the germline V gene (reference sequence). Between the trimmed V and J ends, which lost 2 bases and 4 bases, there was a span of 12 bases.

The chain recombines TRBV9 with TRBJ2-2; D unclear. Between the trimmed V and J ends, which lost 1 base and 0 bases, there was a span of 4 bases. The CDR3 runs 14 residues. From germline, CDR1 is SGDLS and CDR2 YYNGEE. The CDR3 nucleotides read TGTGCCAGCAGCGTAAGCCCGAACACCGGGGAGCTGTTTTTT. Translation: CASSVSPNTGELFF. The full variable domain, completed using reference TRBV9 and TRBJ2-2, is DSGVTQTPKHLITATGQRVTLRCSPRSGDLSVYWYQQSLDQGLQFLIQYYNGEERAKGNILERFSAQQFPDLHSELNLSSLELGDSALYFCASSVSPNTGELFFGEGSRLTVL.

About this clone: One end of the junction varies from germline; a read error may be responsible. Other DNA sequences in this specimen translate into the identical CDR3. V is TRBV19 and J is TRBJ1-6; D remains unclear. Germline values: CDR1 LNHDA, CDR2 SQIVND (reference sequence). The CDR3 has 16 amino acids. CDR3 nucleotide sequence: TGTGCCAGTAGTATAGATCGCAGAATACATAATTCCCCCCTCCACTTT. The encoded protein is CASSIDRRIHNSPLHF.

This chain joins TRBV6-5 and TRBJ2-1; TRBD2 agrees at 11 bases. This CDR3 is 14 amino acids long. V shed 5 bases, J shed 8 bases, and the junction held 5 bases outside the gene matches. Per germline, CDR1 MNHEY and CDR2 SVGAGI. The CDR3 region is CASSTPTSGDEQFF. CDR3 DNA: TGTGCCAGCAGTACCCCGACTAGCGGGGATGAGCAGTTCTTC.

V is TRBV6-1 and J is TRBJ1-4; maybe TRBD1 (5 bases). The ends were cut back, 2 bases at V and 7 bases at J, with 14 bases in the middle. This CDR3 is built from 15 residues. Germline assignment: CDR1 MNHNS and CDR2 SASEGT. CDR3 region: CASSEMGPPVEKLFF. The CDR3 DNA follows: TGTGCCAGCAGTGAAATGGGGCCGCCGGTTGAAAAACTGTTTTTT.

This clone was detected once. V gene TRBV2 combines with J gene TRBJ1-6; 7 bases map to TRBD1. The CDR3 length is 11 residues. V trimming: 6 bases; J trimming: 12 bases; junction bases outside the gene matches: 2. CDR1 is SNHLY, CDR2 FYNNEI, per germline. In DNA form, the CDR3 reads TGTGCCAGCAGCCGACAGGGACCCCTCCACTTT. This translates into CASSRQGPLHF.

The CDR3 sequence: CASSPTPTIYDGYTF. CDR3 nucleotide sequence: TGTGCCAGCAGCCCGACCCCGACAATCTACGATGGCTACACCTTC. This chain joins TRBV7-8 and TRBJ1-2; D is unresolved. CDR3 length: 15 residues. Germline V gene sequence: CDR1 SGHVS, CDR2 FQNEAQ. The V and J ends lost 5 bases and 6 bases respectively, with 19 bases between them.

The chain has TRBV7-2 and TRBJ2-1; 8 bases align to TRBD1. The CDR3 sequence is 12 residues long. Germline V gene data show CDR1 as SGHTA and CDR2 as FQGNSA. V lost 1 base and J lost 12; bases outside the gene matches: 2. DNA of the CDR3: TGTGCCAGCAGCTTAGACAGGGGGTGGCAGTTCTTC. This gives the protein CASSLDRGWQFF.

The chain employs TRBV5-6 and TRBJ2-5, with 8 bases fitting TRBD2. The CDR3 totals 14 residues. Trimming removed 4 bases from V and 5 bases from J; junction bases left unmatched: 7. Germline lookup yields CDR1 SGHDT and CDR2 YYEEEE. As DNA, the CDR3 is TGTGCCAGCAGCCCAGCGGGGGCCCGGGAGACCCAGTACTTC. Encoded protein: CASSPAGARETQYF.

In its sample, this clone was seen once. The rearrangement joins TRBV18 to TRBJ2-5, with D maybe TRBD2 (6 bases). This CDR3 spans 15 amino acids. CDR1 and CDR2 (germline): KGHSH, LQKENI. The germline V and J ends were trimmed by 0 bases and 5 bases, with 13 bases remaining between them. CDR3 loop: CASSPPTRSGETQYF. The CDR3 nucleotides read TGTGCCAGCTCACCACCGACTAGGAGTGGGGAGACCCAGTACTTC.

The gene calls are TRBV19 and TRBJ1-5; D ambiguous. The V gene's germline CDR1 is LNHDA and CDR2 SQIVND (reference sequence). The V end was cut by 7 bases, the J end by 5 bases, with 15 bases between. The CDR3 totals 14 residues. CDR3 in DNA: TGTGCCAGTACCCCGGGAGAGCCCCATCAGCCCCAGCATTTT. Residues: CASTPGEPHQPQHF.

V is TRBV6-1 and J is TRBJ2-7, with a possible D match to TRBD1 (6 bases). V was trimmed by 8 bases and J by 6 bases, leaving 17 bases between them. This CDR3 comprises 13 residues. Germline V gives CDR1 MNHNS, CDR2 SASEGT. CDR3 sequence: CASGAATGSEQYF. CDR3 DNA: TGTGCCAGCGGGGCGGCCACAGGGAGCGAGCAGTACTTC.

The chain links TRBV5-1 to TRBJ2-1; 11 bases are a match to TRBD2. The trim removed 4 bases at V and 7 bases at J, leaving 10 bases unmatched. The V gene's germline CDR1 is SGHRS and CDR2 YFSETQ. The length of the CDR3 is 16 residues. CDR3 sequence: CASSLPGTSGGNEQFF. The CDR3 nucleotides read TGCGCCAGCAGCCTACCCGGGACTAGCGGCGGAAATGAGCAGTTCTTC. Full variable domain (remainder filled in from reference TRBV5-1 and TRBJ2-1): KAGVTQTPRYLIKTRGQQVTLSCSPISGHRSVSWYQQTPGQGLQFLFEYFSETQRNKGNFPGRFSGRQFSNSRSEMNVSTLELGDSALYLCASSLPGTSGGNEQFFGPGTRLTVL.

The CDR3 nucleotides read TGTGCCAGCAGCCAGACTAGTGCCAACACCGGGGAGCTGTTTTTT. This codes for CASSQTSANTGELFF. The chain has TRBV4-2 and TRBJ2-2, with D tentatively TRBD2 (6 bases). Germline values: CDR1 LGHNA, CDR2 YNFKEQ. The CDR3 covers 15 residues. Trimming took 3 bases from V and 2 from J, leaving 10 bases between them.

CDR3 region: CASSLDGHSGNTIYF. The CDR3 bases are TGTGCCAGCAGCTTGGATGGACACTCTGGAAACACCATATATTTT. V is TRBV7-9 and J is TRBJ1-3; D may be TRBD1 (5 bases). Germline assignment: CDR1 SEHNR and CDR2 FQNEAQ (reference sequence). This CDR3 contains 15 residues. The V gene lost 3 bases and the J gene lost 0 bases, with 9 bases spanning the gap.

This chain uses TRBV4-1 with TRBJ1-6; no reliable D call. Germline lookup yields CDR1 MGHRA and CDR2 YSYEKL. Trimming pared 0 bases from V and 0 bases from J, leaving 9 bases between. The CDR3 is 17 amino acids. CDR3 DNA: TGCGCCAGCAGCCAAGATGGTGCCAGCTCCTATAATTCACCCCTCCACTTT. Translating it yields CASSQDGASSYNSPLHF.

The rearrangement joins TRBV18 to TRBJ2-7; D gene unclear. CDR1 is KGHSH and CDR2 is LQKENI in the germline V gene. There are 14 residues in the CDR3. V was trimmed by 0 bases and J by 2 bases, leaving 8 bases between them. The DNA of the CDR3 is TGTGCCAGCTCACCACCCAGTTTAACCTACGAGCAGTACTTC. This gives the protein CASSPPSLTYEQYF. The full variable domain, rest sourced from reference TRBV18 and TRBJ2-7, is NAGVMQNPRHLVRRRGQEARLRCSPMKGHSHVYWYRQLPEEGLKFMVYLQKENIIDESGMPKERFSAEFPKEGPSILRIQQVVRGDSAAYFCASSPPSLTYEQYFGPGTRLTVT.